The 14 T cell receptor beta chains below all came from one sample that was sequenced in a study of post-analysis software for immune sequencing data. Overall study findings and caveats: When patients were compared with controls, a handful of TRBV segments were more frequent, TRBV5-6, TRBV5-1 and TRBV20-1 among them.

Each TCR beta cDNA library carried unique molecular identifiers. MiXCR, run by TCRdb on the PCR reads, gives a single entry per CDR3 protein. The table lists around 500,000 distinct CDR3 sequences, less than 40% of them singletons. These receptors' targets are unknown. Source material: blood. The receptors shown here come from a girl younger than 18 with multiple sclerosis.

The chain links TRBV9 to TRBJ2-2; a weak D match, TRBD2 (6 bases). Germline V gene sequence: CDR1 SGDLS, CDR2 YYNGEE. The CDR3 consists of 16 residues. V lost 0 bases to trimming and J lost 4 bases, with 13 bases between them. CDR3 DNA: TGTGCCAGCAGCGTAGTTGGAGGGGTGCCCACCGGGGAGCTGTTTTTT. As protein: CASSVVGGVPTGELFF.

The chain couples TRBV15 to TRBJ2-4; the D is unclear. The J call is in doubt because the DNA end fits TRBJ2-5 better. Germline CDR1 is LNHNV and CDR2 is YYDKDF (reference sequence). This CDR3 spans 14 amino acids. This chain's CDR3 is CATSRDLRQETQYF. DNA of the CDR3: TGTGCCACCAGCAGAGATCTCCGGCAAGAGACCCAGTACTTC.

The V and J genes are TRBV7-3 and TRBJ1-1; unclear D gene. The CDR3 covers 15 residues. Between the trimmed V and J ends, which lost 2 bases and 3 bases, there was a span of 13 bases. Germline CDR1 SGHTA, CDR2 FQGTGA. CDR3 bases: TGTGCCAGCAGCTTACGAAGGCTCGGGGACACTGAAGCTTTCTTT. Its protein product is CASSLRRLGDTEAFF.

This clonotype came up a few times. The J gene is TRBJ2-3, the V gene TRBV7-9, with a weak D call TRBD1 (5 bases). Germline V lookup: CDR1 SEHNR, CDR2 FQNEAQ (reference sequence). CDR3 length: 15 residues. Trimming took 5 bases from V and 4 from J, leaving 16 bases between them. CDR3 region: CASSNGRVGPDTQYF. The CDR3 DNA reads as TGTGCCAGCAGCAACGGTAGGGTGGGGCCAGATACGCAGTATTTT. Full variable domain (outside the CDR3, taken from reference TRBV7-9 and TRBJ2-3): DTGVSQNPRHKITKRGQNVTFRCDPISEHNRLYWYRQTLGQGPEFLTYFQNEAQLEKSRLLSDRFSAERPKGSFSTLEIQRTEQGDSAMYLCASSNGRVGPDTQYFGPGTRLTVL.

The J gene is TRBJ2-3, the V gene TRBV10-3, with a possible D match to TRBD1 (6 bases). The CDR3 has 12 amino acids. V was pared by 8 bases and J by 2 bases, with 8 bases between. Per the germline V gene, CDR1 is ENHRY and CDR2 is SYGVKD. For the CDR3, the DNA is TGTGCCATCCGGGACACCACAGATACGCAGTATTTT. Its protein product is CAIRDTTDTQYF.

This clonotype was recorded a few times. The CDR3 sequence is CASSWAGASYEQYF. CDR3 DNA: TGTGCCAGCAGCTGGGCCGGAGCATCATACGAGCAGTACTTC. The rearrangement joins TRBV11-2 to TRBJ2-7; no definite D call. CDR1 is SGHAT, CDR2 FQNNGV, per germline. Between the trimmed V and J ends, which lost 4 bases and 4 bases, there was a span of 14 bases. The CDR3 covers 14 residues.

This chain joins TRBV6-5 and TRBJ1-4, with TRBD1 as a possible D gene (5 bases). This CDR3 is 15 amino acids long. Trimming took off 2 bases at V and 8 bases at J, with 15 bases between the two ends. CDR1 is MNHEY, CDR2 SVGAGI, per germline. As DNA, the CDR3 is TGTGCCAGCAGTTACGGAGGGGCCACGCGGGAAAAACTGTTTTTT. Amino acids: CASSYGGATREKLFF.

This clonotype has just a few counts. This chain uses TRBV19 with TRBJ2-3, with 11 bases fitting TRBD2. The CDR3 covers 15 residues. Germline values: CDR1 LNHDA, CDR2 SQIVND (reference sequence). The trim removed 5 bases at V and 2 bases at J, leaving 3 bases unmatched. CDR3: CASSLTSGDTDTQYF. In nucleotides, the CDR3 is TGTGCCAGTAGTTTGACTAGCGGGGACACAGATACGCAGTATTTT.

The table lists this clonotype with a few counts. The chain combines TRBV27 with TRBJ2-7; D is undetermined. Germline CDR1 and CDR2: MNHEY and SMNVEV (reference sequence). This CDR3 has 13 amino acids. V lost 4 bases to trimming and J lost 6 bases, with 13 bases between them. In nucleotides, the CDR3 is TGTGCCAGCAGTTCGTCTTATGATACCGAGCAGTACTTC. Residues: CASSSSYDTEQYF.

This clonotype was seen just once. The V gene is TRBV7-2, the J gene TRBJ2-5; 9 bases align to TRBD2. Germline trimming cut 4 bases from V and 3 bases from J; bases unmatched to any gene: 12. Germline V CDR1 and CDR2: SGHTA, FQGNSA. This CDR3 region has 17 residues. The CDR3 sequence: CASSSFASGTAKETQYF. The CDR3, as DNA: TGTGCCAGCAGCTCTTTCGCTAGCGGGACAGCGAAAGAGACCCAGTACTTC.

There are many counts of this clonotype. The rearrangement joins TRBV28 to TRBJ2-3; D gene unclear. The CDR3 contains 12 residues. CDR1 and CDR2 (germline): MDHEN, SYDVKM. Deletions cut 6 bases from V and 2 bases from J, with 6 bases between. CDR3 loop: CASSFFTDTQYF. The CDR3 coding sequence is TGTGCCAGCAGCTTCTTCACAGATACGCAGTATTTT. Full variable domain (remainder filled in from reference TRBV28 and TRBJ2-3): DVKVTQSSRYLVKRTGEKVFLECVQDMDHENMFWYRQDPGLGLRLIYFSYDVKMKEKGDIPEGYSVSREKKERFSLILESASTNQTSMYLCASSFFTDTQYFGPGTRLTVL.

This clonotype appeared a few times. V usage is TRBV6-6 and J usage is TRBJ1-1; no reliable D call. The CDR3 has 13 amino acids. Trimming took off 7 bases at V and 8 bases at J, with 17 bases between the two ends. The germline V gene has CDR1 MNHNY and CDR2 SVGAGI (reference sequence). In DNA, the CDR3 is TGTGCCAGCACCCTGTGGCGCGGTAACGAAGCTTTCTTT. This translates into CASTLWRGNEAFF.

CDR3 sequence reads: CASSLAHSGAQAFF. For the CDR3, the DNA is TGTGCCAGCAGTTTAGCGCATTCAGGGGCGCAAGCTTTCTTT. The chain joins TRBV12-3 or TRBV12-4 to TRBJ1-1; a weak D match, TRBD1 (6 bases). This CDR3 spans 14 amino acids. V gave up 0 bases and J gave up 9 bases, with 14 bases separating them.

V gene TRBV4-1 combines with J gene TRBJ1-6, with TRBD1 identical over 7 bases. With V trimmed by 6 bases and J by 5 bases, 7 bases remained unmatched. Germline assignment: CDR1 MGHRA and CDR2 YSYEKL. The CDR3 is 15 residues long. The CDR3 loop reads CASSTGTADNSPLHF. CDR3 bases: TGCGCCAGCAGTACCGGGACAGCTGATAATTCACCCCTCCACTTT.